These T cell receptor beta chains were read from a single sample in a study of T-cell reconstitution after alpha-beta-depleted transplantation in children. MiXCR, applied by TCRdb to the PCR reads, yields one record per CDR3 protein. In the table there are about 310,000 distinct CDR3 sequences, approximately 20% of which are singletons. The sequencing used PBMCs, mostly from graft donor cells, collected 180 days after TCRalphabeta/CD19-depleted stem cell transplant. The receptors here all came from a male patient between 10 and 17 years old who had a stem cell transplant for acute lymphoblastic leukemia, so the T cells may come from the graft donor. The CDR3 runs from the conserved cysteine through the conserved F or W. The order of the fields is D gene, V gene, J gene, CDR3 length, clone size, CDR3 protein, CDR3 DNA. A D gene is named only where the DNA matches it firmly. Only part of the rows carry a size: once, few, many, or a class if the clone is expanded.

-,TRBV12-3/TRBV12-4,TRBJ2-1,11,few,CASSWIDEQFF,TGTGCCAGCAGTTGGATTGATGAGCAGTTCTTC
TRBD2,TRBV3-1,TRBJ2-5,16,-,CASSQARLAKEETQYF,TGTGCCAGCAGCCAAGCCCGACTAGCGAAGGAAGAGACCCAGTACTTC
TRBD2,TRBV12-3/TRBV12-4,TRBJ2-7,14,few,CASSFMASGNEQYF,TGTGCCAGCAGTTTCATGGCTAGCGGGAACGAGCAGTACTTC
-,TRBV7-9,TRBJ1-3,17,-,CASSPFQLDFAGNTIYF,TGTGCCAGCAGCCCCTTTCAACTCGACTTTGCTGGAAACACCATATATTTT
-,TRBV29-1,TRBJ2-1,12,-,CRVERGYNEQFF,TGCCGCGTTGAAAGGGGTTACAATGAGCAGTTCTTC
TRBD1,TRBV4-2,TRBJ1-2,12,-,CASSPTGFGYTF,TGTGCCAGCAGCCCGACAGGGTTTGGCTACACCTTC
-,TRBV4-1,TRBJ1-1,17,few,CASSQDTPRILNTEAFF,TGCGCCAGCAGCCAAGATACCCCCCGGATCCTGAACACTGAAGCTTTCTTT
TRBD1,TRBV12-5,TRBJ2-7,15,-,CASGLAGTGSYEQYF,TGTGCTAGTGGTTTGGCCGGGACAGGATCCTACGAGCAGTACTTC
-,TRBV7-9,TRBJ2-4,15,-,CASSPTLGAGGIQYF,TGTGCCAGCAGCCCCACCCTCGGGGCTGGAGGCATTCAGTACTTC
TRBD1,TRBV20-1,TRBJ2-7,14,-,CSVYAGTGFNEQYF,TGCAGTGTTTATGCCGGGACAGGGTTCAACGAGCAGTACTTC
TRBD2,TRBV19,TRBJ2-7,15,-,CASSIAGSGSYEQYF,TGTGCCAGTAGTATAGCCGGTAGCGGGAGCTACGAGCAGTACTTC
-,TRBV6-5,TRBJ2-3,14,-,CASSYSIVADTQYF,TGTGCCAGCAGTTATTCGATAGTCGCAGATACGCAGTATTTT
TRBD2,TRBV27,TRBJ2-1,14,-,CASRLREGPHEQFF,TGTGCCAGCAGATTGCGGGAGGGCCCTCATGAGCAGTTCTTC